This T cell receptor beta chain emerged from a study of T cells in Graves' hyperthyroidism and ophthalmopathy. Study results and limitations: Using 13 V-J features, a model discriminated ophthalmopathy from stable hyperthyroidism.

Unmatched junction bases numbered 4, after V lost 3 bases and J lost 3 bases. Germline V gene data show CDR1 as MGHRA and CDR2 as YSYEKL. The CDR3 loop spans 14 amino acids. There were TCR beta CDR3 regions amplified from RNA transcripts. Researchers ran a first-round RT-PCR on the TCR CDR3 using the HTBI primer set. TCRdb re-analysed the multiplex PCR reads in MiXCR, keeping a single row per CDR3 protein. Of over 200,000 distinct CDR3 sequences in the sample, more than 12% were seen once. This clonotype was seen only a few times. Antigen unknown. The chain carries TRBV4-1 and TRBJ2-5; 7 positions agree with TRBD2. The clonotype was recovered from a woman between 35 and 50 years old with Graves' hyperthyroidism that later progressed to Graves' ophthalmopathy. The sequenced sample consisted of blood. The chain's CDR3 is CASSHPGRKETQYF. CDR3 nucleotides: TGCGCCAGCAGCCACCCCGGGAGGAAAGAGACCCAGTACTTC.